This is a list of T cell receptor beta chains from one sample in a study of T-cell memory formation after mild COVID-19. TCRdb re-called the 5' RACE reads with MiXCR, one entry per CDR3 protein. Seen here are 50,000 or so distinct CDR3 sequences, 28% observed once, and the top ten hold more than 40%. The sequencing input was PBMCs or a T cell subset sorted from them (not recorded which). The source is a man aged 18 to 30 who had mild COVID-19 (a few samples of this study predate the infection). Cell type and time point are not known. Both conserved end residues are trimmed from each CDR3. Fields, in order: J gene, D gene, V gene, CDR3 protein. D genes are given only for firm matches.

TRBJ1-5 | - | TRBV4-1 | ASSQGAGPNQPQH
TRBJ2-3 | - | TRBV6-2/TRBV6-3 | ASSYSVGRLTDTQY
TRBJ2-4 | - | TRBV9 | ASSVESESIQY
TRBJ2-5 | - | TRBV6-2/TRBV6-3 | ASSYSRLYQETQY
TRBJ2-3 | - | TRBV13 | ASSLKSPDTQY
TRBJ1-1 | - | TRBV4-1 | ASSKWEGLDTEAF
TRBJ1-4 | - | TRBV7-2 | ASSKRGRDATNEKLF
TRBJ2-3 | - | TRBV13 | ASSSQTSHLDTQY
TRBJ2-5 | - | TRBV29-1 | SVGTGVQETQY
TRBJ2-2 | - | TRBV12-3/TRBV12-4 | ATGTGTGELF
TRBJ1-6 | - | TRBV7-9 | ASSSGANSPLH
TRBJ2-5 | - | TRBV20-1 | SARDQDNPY
TRBJ2-1 | TRBD2 | TRBV3-1 | ASRPGGLGDEQF
TRBJ2-1 | - | TRBV29-1 | SVESGGSGSGEQF
TRBJ2-1 | - | TRBV9 | ASSDQTREQF
TRBJ2-2 | - | TRBV11-2 | ASSSGRTDRRTGELF
TRBJ2-1 | - | TRBV6-6 | ASIRDSSYNEQF
TRBJ1-1 | - | TRBV19 | ASSIGILGIEAF
TRBJ1-1 | - | TRBV2 | ASSTGGVTEAF
TRBJ2-2 | - | TRBV20-1 | SARDYKGQVNTGELF
TRBJ2-5 | - | TRBV4-1 | ASSQDPKGETQY
TRBJ2-7 | - | TRBV5-1 | ASSSPDNSYEQY
TRBJ1-2 | - | TRBV7-2 | ASSHINYGYT
TRBJ1-1 | TRBD1 | TRBV6-5 | ASINRGYTEAF
TRBJ2-1 | - | TRBV25-1 | ASSRDLSSYNEQF
TRBJ2-3 | TRBD2 | TRBV15 | ATSRDRGGGADTQY
TRBJ2-5 | - | TRBV29-1 | SANEGGHQETQY
TRBJ1-1 | - | TRBV6-2/TRBV6-3 | ASSSSMANTEAF
TRBJ2-2 | - | TRBV27 | ASSWSENTGELF
TRBJ2-2 | TRBD2 | TRBV4-3 | ASERGANTGELF
TRBJ1-1 | - | TRBV12-3/TRBV12-4 | ASSLLQGYTEAF
TRBJ2-7 | - | TRBV4-2 | ASSQVGDLGLYEQY
TRBJ2-7 | TRBD2 | TRBV4-1 | ASSHTLAGPHYEQY
TRBJ2-1 | - | TRBV30 | AWSRTDNEQF
TRBJ1-6 | - | TRBV6-2/TRBV6-3 | ASSYRGSGNSPLH
TRBJ2-3 | - | TRBV12-3/TRBV12-4 | ASSLVGLVDQY
TRBJ2-1 | - | TRBV29-1 | SVWGATGNEQF
TRBJ1-3 | - | TRBV7-9 | ASSLALSGNTIY
TRBJ2-2 | - | TRBV29-1 | SVIIPEGSSTGELF